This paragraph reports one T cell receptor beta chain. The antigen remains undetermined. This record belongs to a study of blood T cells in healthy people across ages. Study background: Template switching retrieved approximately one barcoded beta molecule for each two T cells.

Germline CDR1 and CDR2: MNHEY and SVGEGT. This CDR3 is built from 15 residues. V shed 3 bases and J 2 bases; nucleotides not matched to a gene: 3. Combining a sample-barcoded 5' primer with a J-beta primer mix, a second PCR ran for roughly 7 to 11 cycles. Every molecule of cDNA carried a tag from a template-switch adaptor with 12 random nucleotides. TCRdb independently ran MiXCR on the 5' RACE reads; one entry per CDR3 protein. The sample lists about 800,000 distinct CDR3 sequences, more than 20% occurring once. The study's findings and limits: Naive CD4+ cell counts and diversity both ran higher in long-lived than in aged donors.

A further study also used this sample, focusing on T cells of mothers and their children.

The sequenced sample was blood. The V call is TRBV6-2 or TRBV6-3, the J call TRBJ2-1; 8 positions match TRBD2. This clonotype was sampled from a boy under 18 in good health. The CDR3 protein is CASSYPGGAYNEQFF. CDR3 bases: TGTGCCAGCAGTTATCCCGGGGGGGCCTACAATGAGCAGTTCTTC.